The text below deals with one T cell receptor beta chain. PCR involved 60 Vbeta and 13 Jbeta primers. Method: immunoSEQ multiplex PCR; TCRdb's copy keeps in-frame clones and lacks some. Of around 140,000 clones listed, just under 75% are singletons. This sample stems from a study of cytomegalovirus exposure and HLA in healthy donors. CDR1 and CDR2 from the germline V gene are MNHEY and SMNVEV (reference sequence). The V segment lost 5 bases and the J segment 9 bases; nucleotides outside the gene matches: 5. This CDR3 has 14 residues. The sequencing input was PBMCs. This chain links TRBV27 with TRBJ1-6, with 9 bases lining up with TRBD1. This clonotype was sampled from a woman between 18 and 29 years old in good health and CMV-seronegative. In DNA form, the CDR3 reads TGTGCCAGCAGTCTAGGACAGGGGCTTTCACCCCTCCACTTT. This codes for CASSLGQGLSPLHF.